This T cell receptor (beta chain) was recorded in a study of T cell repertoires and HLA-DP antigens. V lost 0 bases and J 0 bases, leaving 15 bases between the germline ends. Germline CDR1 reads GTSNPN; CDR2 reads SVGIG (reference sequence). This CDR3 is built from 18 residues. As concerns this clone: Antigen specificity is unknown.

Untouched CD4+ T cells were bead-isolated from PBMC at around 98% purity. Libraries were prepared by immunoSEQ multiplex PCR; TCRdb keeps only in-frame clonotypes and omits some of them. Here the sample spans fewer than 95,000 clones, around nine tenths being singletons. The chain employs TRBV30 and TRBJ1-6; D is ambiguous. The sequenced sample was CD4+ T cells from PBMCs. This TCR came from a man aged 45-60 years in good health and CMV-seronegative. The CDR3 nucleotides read TGTGCCTGGAGTGTACAGCCCCGGGAGAGCTCCTATAATTCACCCCTCCACTTT. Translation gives CAWSVQPRESSYNSPLHF.